This T cell receptor beta chain was captured in a study of T-cell reconstitution after alpha-beta-depleted transplantation in children. Preparation of the TCRbeta library was carried out with unique molecular identifiers. TCRdb re-analysed the PCR reads in MiXCR, keeping a single row per CDR3 protein. The sample consists of hundreds of thousands of distinct CDR3 sequences, 8% to 9.5% of them appearing once. V lost 6 bases to trimming and J lost 0 bases, with 15 bases between them. The CDR3 has 15 residues. The chain is built from TRBV12-3 or TRBV12-4 and TRBJ2-7, with D perhaps TRBD1 (5 bases). The sequenced sample was PBMCs from the stem cell graft donor, obtained from the stem cell graft. The TCR was taken from a human donor who donated a stem cell graft to a child with acute lymphoblastic leukemia. The CDR3 protein is CASSLTGSPSYEQYF. The CDR3 nucleotides are TGTGCCAGCAGCCTTACAGGATCCCCCTCCTACGAGCAGTACTTC.